This entry lists 5 T cell receptor beta chains sequenced from one sample in a study of cytomegalovirus exposure and HLA in healthy donors. PCR was performed using 60 Vbeta and 13 Jbeta primers. The repertoire was sequenced with immunoSEQ multiplex PCR; TCRdb's copy has only in-frame clones and lacks some. This sample has over 95,000 clones, with 67% found just once. What was sequenced was PBMCs. The receptors come from a man aged 18 to 30 in good health and CMV-seropositive.

The genes are TRBV25-1 and TRBJ2-7, with D maybe TRBD1 (7 bases). The CDR3 spans 13 residues. CDR1 and CDR2 (germline): MGHDK, SYGVNS. Trimming removed 2 bases from V and 4 bases from J, with 9 bases in between. In nucleotides, the CDR3 is TGTGCCAGCAGTGAACAGGGGGGTTACGAGCAGTACTTC. Residues: CASSEQGGYEQYF.

The rearrangement uses TRBV30 and TRBJ1-6, with D possibly being TRBD1 (5 bases). With 1 base removed from V and 10 bases from J, the gap between germline ends came to 11 bases. Germline values: CDR1 GTSNPN, CDR2 SVGIG (reference sequence). There are 13 residues in the CDR3. CDR3 in DNA: TGTGCCTGGAGTGACAGGACCGGGTCACCCCTCCACTTT. Its translation is CAWSDRTGSPLHF. Full variable domain (remainder filled in from reference TRBV30 and TRBJ1-6): SQTIHQWPATLVQPVGSPLSLECTVEGTSNPNLYWYRQAAGRGLQLLFYSVGIGQISSEVPQNLSASRPQDRQFILSSKKLLLSDSGFYLCAWSDRTGSPLHFGNGTRLTVT.

The rearrangement joins TRBV7-6 to TRBJ1-2; TRBD1 matches at 8 bases. V lost 5 bases to trimming and J lost 8 bases; unmatched junction nucleotides: 7. Germline loops: CDR1 SGHVS, CDR2 FNYEAQ. The CDR3 sequence is 13 residues long. This chain's CDR3 is CASSPTGVGGYTF. In nucleotides, the CDR3 is TGTGCCAGCAGCCCGACAGGGGTCGGAGGCTACACCTTC.

This clone came up a few times. This chain uses TRBV7-3 with TRBJ1-6, with TRBD1 identical over 7 bases. Germline V lookup: CDR1 SGHTA, CDR2 FQGTGA. V lost 5 bases to trimming and J lost 8 bases; unmatched junction nucleotides: 9. The CDR3 consists of 15 residues. CDR3 coding DNA: TGTGCCAGCAGCCTCACAGGGGACGGGGATTCACCCCTCCACTTT. Its translation is CASSLTGDGDSPLHF.

Only one count was recorded for this clone. J is TRBJ2-5 and V is TRBV11-2; 8 nucleotides match TRBD1. Trimming at V came to 5 bases and at J to 5 bases, leaving 10 bases not matched to a gene. CDR1 is SGHAT and CDR2 is FQNNGV in the germline V gene. The CDR3 loop spans 15 amino acids. The CDR3 loop is CASSLLQGAGETQYF. CDR3 DNA: TGTGCCAGCAGCCTCCTCCAGGGGGCCGGCGAGACCCAGTACTTC.